The present entry profiles one T cell receptor (beta chain) with its context. Its binding antigen is unknown. No much larger clonotype is one base removed from it; base qualities were not supplied. V is reduced by 5 bases and J by 1 base, leaving a spacing of 11 bases between them. The CDR3 runs 15 amino acids, cysteine and phenylalanine included. This entry keeps only the CDR3 DNA: 45 bases, framed from base 1. The germline V gene encodes CDR1 MGHDK and CDR2 SYGVNS. This sample was taken from a study of T cell clonotyping in hematopoietic cell transplantation (dated by TCRdb to the early 2020s). About the investigation overall: In the study, fewer than 150 blood samples were gathered from a few dozen consecutive transplant recipients and their related donors. Patient recruitment ran from late 2015 to early 2017, and follow-up continued until late 2020 or death.

Broader findings and caveats from the paper: After transplant, TCR diversity in recipients dropped, and pathologically expanded clonotypes increased progressively from day 30 to day 180. Recipient repertoires showed only a small fraction of overlap with donor repertoires, and over 95% appeared de novo at the given depth. Donor and pretransplant recipient Inverse Simpson Index values predicted broader posttransplant TCR repertoire diversity. The sample size was limited, and because cells were not sorted, the contributions of CD4 and CD8 repertoires could not be separated.

The sample's time point label, decoded: 100 days after allo-HCT. Blood from recipients was drawn roughly 28 days before transplant, then again at days 30, 100 and 180 after transplant. Nuclei Lysis Solution was used to extract genomic DNA from fresh or cryopreserved unfractionated peripheral blood mononuclear cells. The immunoSEQ assay, a bias-controlled multiplex PCR with V- and J-specific primers, was used to amplify TCR beta CDR3 regions from genomic DNA. In a second PCR step, a proprietary barcode and Illumina adapter sequences were attached to the CDR3 amplicons. CDR3 libraries were sequenced on an Illumina MiSeq instrument. The original methods were these. Export and quality control were done with immunoSEQ Analyzer 3.0, while downstream analyses used R Bioconductor and Immunarch. Only productive rearrangements within the normalized downsampled data set were used in the calculation of repertoire metrics. Clonotypes larger than 5 templates in the normalized cohort were defined as pathologically expanded. Repertoire diversity was measured with the Inverse Simpson Index. The non-normalized data set was used for CMV-specificity analyses so that all clonotypes could be captured. Drawn from immuneACCESS, this table holds only the in-frame rearrangements with V and J called that TCRdb kept. Clones are partly lost; checked studies trace under half to an unresolved V gene and leave the rest unexplained. The V and J calls and the clone size are those of that table, but D and trimming were determined from the DNA. A total of some 6,200 clones appear in this sample, approximately 80% of them only once. 30% to 35% of the sample belongs to the ten largest clones.

The source of this sequence is a female patient between 30 and 45 years old who had an allogeneic stem cell transplant, so the T cells may come from the graft donor. Some clones in this sample may be carry-over from other donors' samples. The V gene is TRBV25-1 and the J gene is TRBJ1-4, with the D gene not confidently named. Sequencing was performed on PBMCs, taken 100 days after allogeneic stem cell transplant. The CDR3 is CASSRTTVTNEKLFF. The nucleotide sequence reads TGTGCCAGCAGTCGGACGACTGTAACTAATGAAAAACTGTTTTTT.